This T cell receptor beta chain was obtained from a study of blood T cell repertoires in COVID-19. Only in-frame clones appear in the TCRdb table, and some are missing; sequencing was by immunoSEQ multiplex PCR. The sample carries around 250,000 clones, 85% to 90% recorded once. In terms of age and location, participants ranged from roughly 18 to 95 years and lived in approximately 24 US areas. Germline V CDR1 and CDR2: LNHNV, YYDKDF (reference sequence). The V gene end was trimmed by 4 bases and the J gene end by 4 bases; junction bases not matched to a gene: 3. The CDR3 is made up of 14 amino acids. This clone was seen ten or more times.

This TCR derives from a man between 18 and 29 years old who had recovered from COVID-19. V gene TRBV15 combines with J gene TRBJ1-4; 7 nucleotides agree with TRBD1. Sequencing was done on a sample of PBMCs or T cells enriched from blood (not recorded which). This CDR3 reads CATSTRGDNEKLFF. CDR3 nucleotides: TGTGCCACCAGCACCAGGGGGGATAATGAAAAACTGTTTTTT.